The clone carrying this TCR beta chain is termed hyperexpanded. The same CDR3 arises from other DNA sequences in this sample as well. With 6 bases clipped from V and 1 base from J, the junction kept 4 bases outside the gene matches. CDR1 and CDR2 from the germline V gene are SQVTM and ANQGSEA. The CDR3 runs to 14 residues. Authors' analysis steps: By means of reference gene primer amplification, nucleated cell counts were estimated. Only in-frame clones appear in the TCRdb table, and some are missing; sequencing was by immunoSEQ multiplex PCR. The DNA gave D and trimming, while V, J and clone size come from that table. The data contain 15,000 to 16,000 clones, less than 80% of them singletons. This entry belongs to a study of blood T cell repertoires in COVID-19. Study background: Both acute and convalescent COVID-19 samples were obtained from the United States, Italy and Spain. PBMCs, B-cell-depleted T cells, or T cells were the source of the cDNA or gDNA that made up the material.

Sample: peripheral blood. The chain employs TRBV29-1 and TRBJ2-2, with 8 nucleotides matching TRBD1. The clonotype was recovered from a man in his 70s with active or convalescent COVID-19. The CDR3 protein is CSVQGQGNTGELFF. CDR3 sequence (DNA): TGCAGCGTACAAGGACAGGGGAACACCGGGGAGCTGTTTTTT.